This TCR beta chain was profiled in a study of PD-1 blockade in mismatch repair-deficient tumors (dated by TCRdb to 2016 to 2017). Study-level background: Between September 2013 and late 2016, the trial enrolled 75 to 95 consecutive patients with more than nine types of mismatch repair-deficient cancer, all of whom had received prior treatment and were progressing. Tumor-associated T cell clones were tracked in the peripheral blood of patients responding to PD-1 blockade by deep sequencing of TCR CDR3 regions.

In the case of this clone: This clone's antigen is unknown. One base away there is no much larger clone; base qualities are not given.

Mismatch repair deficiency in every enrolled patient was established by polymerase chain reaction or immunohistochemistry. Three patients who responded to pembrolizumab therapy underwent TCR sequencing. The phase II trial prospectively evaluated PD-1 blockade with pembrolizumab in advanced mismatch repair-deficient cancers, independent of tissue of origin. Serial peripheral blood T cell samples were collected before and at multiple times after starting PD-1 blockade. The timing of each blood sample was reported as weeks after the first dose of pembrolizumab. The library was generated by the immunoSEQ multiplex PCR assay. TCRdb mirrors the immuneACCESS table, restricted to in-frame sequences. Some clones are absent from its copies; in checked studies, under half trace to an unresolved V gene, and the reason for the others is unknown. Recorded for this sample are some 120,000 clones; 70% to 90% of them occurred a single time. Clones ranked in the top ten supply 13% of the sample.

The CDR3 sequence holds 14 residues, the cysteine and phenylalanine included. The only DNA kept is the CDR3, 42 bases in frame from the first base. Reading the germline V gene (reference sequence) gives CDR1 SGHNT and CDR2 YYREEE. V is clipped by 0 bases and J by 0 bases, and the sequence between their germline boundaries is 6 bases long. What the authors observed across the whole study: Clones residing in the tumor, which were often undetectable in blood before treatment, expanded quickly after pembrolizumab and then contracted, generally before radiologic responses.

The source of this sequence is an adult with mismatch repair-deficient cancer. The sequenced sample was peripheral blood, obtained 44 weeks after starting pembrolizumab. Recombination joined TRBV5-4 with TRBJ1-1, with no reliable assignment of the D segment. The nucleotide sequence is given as TGTGCCAGCAGCTTGGACAGCATGAACACTGAAGCTTTCTTT. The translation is CASSLDSMNTEAFF.